This entry lists 28 T cell receptor beta chains sequenced from one sample in a study of T cells after yellow fever vaccination. TCRdb itself ran the 5' RACE reads through MiXCR, one entry per CDR3 protein. The table shows 600,000 to 750,000 distinct CDR3 sequences, with roughly an eighth occurring only once. The sequenced sample was PBMCs, obtained on the day of the yellow fever booster vaccination. The receptor source for this set is a man between 25 and 39 years old who received the YFV17D yellow fever vaccine.

The CDR3 bases are TGTGCCAGTACGGACAGGGGGTACTCTGGGGCCAACGTCCTGACTTTC. It encodes CASTDRGYSGANVLTF. The chain is built from TRBV19 and TRBJ2-6; TRBD1 matches at 10 bases. This CDR3 has 16 residues. Germline CDR1 reads LNHDA; CDR2 reads SQIVND (reference sequence). V lost 7 bases, J lost 0 bases, and 3 bases stayed unmatched.

The genes are TRBV24-1 and TRBJ2-2, with 8 nucleotides matching TRBD1. With 5 bases clipped from V and 3 bases from J, the junction kept 4 bases outside the gene matches. The CDR3 consists of 15 residues. From germline, CDR1 is KGHDR and CDR2 SFDVKD. Written as DNA, the CDR3 is TGTGCCACCAGTGGGCAGGGGGCGGACACCGGGGAGCTGTTTTTT. It yields the protein CATSGQGADTGELFF.

This clonotype has a count of ten or more. The rearrangement uses TRBV20-1 and TRBJ1-5; possibly TRBD1 for D (5 bases). V was trimmed by 0 bases and J by 4 bases, leaving 16 bases between them. Per germline, CDR1 DFQATT and CDR2 SNEGSKA (reference sequence). The CDR3 covers 16 residues. CDR3 coding DNA: TGCAGTGCTAGAGATTTGACCCGGGGGTTAAATCAGCCCCAGCATTTT. Encoded protein: CSARDLTRGLNQPQHF.

The CDR3 coding sequence is TGTGCCTCGGCGGGACAGTCTTACGAGCAGTACTTC. It encodes CASAGQSYEQYF. This chain uses TRBV18 with TRBJ2-7; D possibly corresponds to TRBD1 (7 bases). Germline-derived CDR1 and CDR2 are KGHSH and LQKENI. V lost 11 bases to trimming and J lost 4 bases, with 15 bases between them. This CDR3 has 12 amino acids.

J is TRBJ1-2 and V is TRBV6-1, with D possibly matching TRBD1 (6 bases). This CDR3 contains 13 residues. The germline V gene encodes CDR1 MNHNS and CDR2 SASEGT. V was shortened by 6 bases and J by 6 bases, with 14 bases between the two germline ends. CDR3 sequence reads: CASSDMGADGYTF. The DNA of the CDR3 is TGTGCCAGCAGCGACATGGGGGCGGATGGCTACACCTTC.

The CDR3 coding sequence is TGTGCCAGCAGTACGGGACAGAGGACTGAAGCTTTCTTT. This encodes CASSTGQRTEAFF. The chain links TRBV6-1 to TRBJ1-1, with 7 bases aligning to TRBD1. This CDR3 has 13 residues. V trimming: 5 bases; J trimming: 5 bases; junction bases outside the gene matches: 5. The germline V gene encodes CDR1 MNHNS and CDR2 SASEGT.

The sample holds a few counts of this clonotype. V usage is TRBV12-3 or TRBV12-4 and J usage is TRBJ2-6, with D perhaps matching TRBD2 (5 bases). Between the trimmed V and J ends, which lost 6 bases and 2 bases, there was a span of 5 bases. The CDR3 covers 13 residues. The CDR3 sequence: CASREAGANVLTF. The CDR3 region has the DNA TGTGCCAGCAGGGAGGCTGGGGCCAACGTCCTGACTTTC.

CDR3 DNA: TGTGCCAGCTCACCACCCCCGGGACAGAACACCGGGGAGCTGTTTTTT. This sequence encodes CASSPPPGQNTGELFF. The chain has TRBV18 and TRBJ2-2, with a tentative D call TRBD1 (6 bases). V was trimmed by 0 bases and J by 1 base, leaving 9 bases between them. The CDR3 extends over 16 amino acids. Per germline, CDR1 KGHSH and CDR2 LQKENI.

The rearrangement uses TRBV30 and TRBJ2-3, with unresolved D. Germline V gene lookup returns CDR1 GTSNPN and CDR2 SVGIG (reference sequence). The CDR3 length is 12 residues. Trimming stripped 2 bases from V and 0 bases from J, with 3 bases between. CDR3 sequence reads: CAWSLSTDTQYF. In nucleotides, the CDR3 is TGTGCCTGGAGTTTGAGCACAGATACGCAGTATTTT.

This chain's CDR3 is CASSRTPGDTGELFF. CDR3 sequence (DNA): TGTGCCAGCAGCAGAACTCCGGGGGACACCGGGGAGCTGTTTTTT. This chain connects TRBV7-2 to TRBJ2-2; D possibly corresponds to TRBD2 (6 bases). Germline assignment: CDR1 SGHTA and CDR2 FQGNSA. V was cut by 5 bases and J by 3 bases, with 13 bases left in between. This CDR3 has 15 amino acids.

This clonotype was counted only a few times. The rearrangement links TRBV3-1 to TRBJ2-4; possible D gene TRBD2, 6 bases. The CDR3 loop spans 18 amino acids. V dropped 2 bases and J dropped 0 bases, with 17 bases sitting between them. The germline V gene has CDR1 LGHDT and CDR2 YNNKEL (reference sequence). Written as DNA, the CDR3 is TGTGCCAGCAGCCAATCAATAGGAGGAGGGGTAGCCAAAAACATTCAGTACTTC. Translating gives CASSQSIGGGVAKNIQYF. The complete variable domain, with remaining parts taken from reference TRBV3-1 and TRBJ2-4, reads DTAVSQTPKYLVTQMGNDKSIKCEQNLGHDTMYWYKQDSKKFLKIMFSYNNKELIINETVPNRFSPKSPDKAHLNLHINSLELGDSAVYFCASSQSIGGGVAKNIQYFGAGTRLSVL.

This rearrangement joins TRBV7-2 to TRBJ2-1; D remains ambiguous. V lost 1 base and J 8 bases, leaving 15 bases between the germline ends. The CDR3 has 15 amino acids. Germline CDR1 and CDR2: SGHTA and FQGNSA. CDR3 sequence (DNA): TGTGCCAGCAGCTTAGACGGGCGATGGATCCATGAGCAGTTCTTC. Translating gives CASSLDGRWIHEQFF.

At least ten counts were recorded for this clonotype. Germline is not matched at one junction end, which may reflect a read error. The rearrangement joins TRBV12-3 or TRBV12-4 to TRBJ2-1; 7 bases are shared with TRBD2. The CDR3 is 17 amino acids. The CDR3 loop is CASSLGLGGSSYNEQFF. DNA for the CDR3: TGTGCCAGCAGCTTAGGGCTGGGGGGGAGCTCCTACAATGAGCAGTTCTTC.

This clonotype was counted ten times or more. This rearrangement joins TRBV12-3 or TRBV12-4 to TRBJ2-1; D is ambiguous. Trimming cost V 4 bases and J 4 bases, with 11 bases left between them. The CDR3 length is 14 residues. CDR3 loop: CASSSRGNYNEQFF. The CDR3 coding sequence is TGTGCCAGCAGTTCGCGTGGTAATTACAATGAGCAGTTCTTC.

The chain joins TRBV29-1 to TRBJ2-3; no clear D gene. Per the germline V gene, CDR1 is SQVTM and CDR2 is ANQGSEA. This CDR3 is 11 amino acids long. Trimming stripped 0 bases from V and 4 bases from J, with 2 bases between. As DNA, the CDR3 is TGCAGCGTTGAAGAATCAGATACGCAGTATTTT. This codes for CSVEESDTQYF.

This clonotype was seen a few times. The J gene is TRBJ2-6, the V gene TRBV29-1, with a possible D match to TRBD1 (5 bases). This CDR3 has 15 amino acids. Trimming stripped 4 bases from V and 0 bases from J, with 10 bases between. Germline CDR1 SQVTM, CDR2 ANQGSEA. CDR3 in DNA: TGCAGCGTTGCACAGGATTACTCTGGGGCCAACGTCCTGACTTTC. It translates to CSVAQDYSGANVLTF.

This clonotype was counted a few times. The rearrangement joins TRBV4-3 to TRBJ2-7; 8 bases agree with TRBD2. This CDR3 is built from 13 residues. The germline gives CDR1 LGHNA, CDR2 YSLEER. Germline trimming cut 0 bases from V and 10 bases from J; bases unmatched to any gene: 5. This CDR3 reads CASSQDLAGYQYF. The CDR3 bases are TGCGCCAGCAGCCAAGATCTAGCGGGCTATCAGTACTTC.

J is TRBJ2-3 and V is TRBV5-1, with 11 bases that match TRBD2. Germline CDR1 is SGHRS and CDR2 is YFSETQ. With V trimmed by 0 bases and J by 7 bases, 7 bases remained unmatched. CDR3 length equals 16 residues. CDR3 sequence: CASSLGILAGDHTQYF. The CDR3 region has the DNA TGCGCCAGCAGCTTGGGGATACTAGCGGGAGATCATACGCAGTATTTT.

This clonotype was detected only a few times. The chain employs TRBV7-9 and TRBJ2-7; 8 bases fit TRBD1. J lost 10 bases, V lost 1 base, and 6 bases had no gene match. This CDR3 has 13 residues. CDR1 SEHNR and CDR2 FQNEAQ come from the germline V gene (reference sequence). CDR3 protein: CASSLGPGQAQYF. The CDR3 region has the DNA TGTGCCAGCAGCTTAGGCCCGGGACAGGCTCAGTACTTC.

In this sample, this clonotype turned up a few times. Mismatch with germline at one junction end may stem from a read error. V usage is TRBV5-1 and J usage is TRBJ2-1, with TRBD2 matching 9 bases. Germline CDR1 is SGHRS and CDR2 is YFSETQ. This CDR3 has 16 residues. The CDR3 bases are TGCGCCAGCAGCTTGGAATTAGCGGGAGTCGGGGTTGAGAAGTTCTTC. As protein: CASSLELAGVGVEKFF.

This clonotype turned up a few times. The CDR3 sequence is CASSPPAGAGYEQYF. The CDR3, as DNA: TGTGCCAGCAGTCCTCCGGCGGGAGCCGGATACGAGCAGTACTTC. The chain couples TRBV6-1 to TRBJ2-7; TRBD2 aligns across 7 bases. CDR3 length equals 15 residues. V gave up 5 bases and J gave up 4 bases; unmatched junction bases: 11. CDR1 is MNHNS and CDR2 is SASEGT in the germline V gene.

This clonotype was recorded many times. This chain links TRBV15 with TRBJ2-4; the match to TRBD2 covers 7 bases. Germline V gene data show CDR1 as LNHNV and CDR2 as YYDKDF (reference sequence). CDR3 length equals 16 residues. The trim removed 0 bases at V and 1 base at J, leaving 3 bases unmatched. For the CDR3, the DNA is TGTGCCACCAGCAGAGATCTGGGGGGGGCCAAAAACATTCAGTACTTC. Amino acid sequence: CATSRDLGGAKNIQYF.

This clonotype was found a few times. The J gene is TRBJ1-1, the V gene TRBV6-4; D is unresolved. Germline V gives CDR1 MRHNA, CDR2 SNTAGT. The CDR3 is 12 amino acids. V lost 10 bases and J lost 2, with 11 bases in between. CDR3 DNA sequence: TGTGCCAAAGACGAAGAAAACACTGAAGCTTTCTTT. This sequence encodes CAKDEENTEAFF.

The gene calls are TRBV12-3 or TRBV12-4 and TRBJ2-7, with 9 bases fitting TRBD2. The ends lost 2 bases at V and 6 bases at J; junction bases unmatched: 20. The CDR3 sequence is 19 residues long. The CDR3 sequence is CASSLKSGQTLAGAREQYF. For the CDR3, the DNA is TGTGCCAGCAGTTTAAAGTCCGGACAGACCTTAGCGGGAGCCCGCGAGCAGTACTTC.

This clonotype has just a few counts. The CDR3 region has the DNA TGCAGCGCCGCTGCCGGGTCAGGGGGGCGAAATGAGCAGTTCTTC. It encodes CSAAAGSGGRNEQFF. V gene TRBV29-1 combines with J gene TRBJ2-1, with D perhaps matching TRBD1 (7 bases). Germline CDR1 and CDR2: SQVTM and ANQGSEA. V shed 7 bases and J shed 7 bases, with 23 bases lying between them. This CDR3 is 15 amino acids long.

The chain couples TRBV9 to TRBJ2-3, with D possibly matching TRBD1 (6 bases). V lost 2 bases, J lost 0 bases, and 10 bases lay in between. CDR3 length equals 15 residues. Germline V CDR1 and CDR2: SGDLS, YYNGEE. In DNA form, the CDR3 reads TGTGCCAGCAGCGTGGCCACAGGGAGCACAGATACGCAGTATTTT. Amino acid sequence: CASSVATGSTDTQYF.

This chain uses TRBV20-1 with TRBJ2-3; D unclear. This CDR3 has 14 residues. The V gene lost 5 bases and the J gene lost 6 bases, with 18 bases spanning the gap. CDR1 DFQATT and CDR2 SNEGSKA come from the germline V gene (reference sequence). CDR3 bases: TGCAGTGCTCTGCCGCCCCTTTACCTCGATACGCAGTATTTT. Translation gives CSALPPLYLDTQYF.

The chain has TRBV2 and TRBJ2-3; TRBD2 matches 8 bases. J gave up 7 bases and V 9 bases, and 15 bases lay outside the gene matches. CDR1 and CDR2 (germline): SNHLY, FYNNEI. This CDR3 is built from 15 residues. The DNA for the CDR3 is TGTGCCAGAATAGAGGTAGCGGGGACGGCAAATACGCAGTATTTT. Translation gives CARIEVAGTANTQYF.